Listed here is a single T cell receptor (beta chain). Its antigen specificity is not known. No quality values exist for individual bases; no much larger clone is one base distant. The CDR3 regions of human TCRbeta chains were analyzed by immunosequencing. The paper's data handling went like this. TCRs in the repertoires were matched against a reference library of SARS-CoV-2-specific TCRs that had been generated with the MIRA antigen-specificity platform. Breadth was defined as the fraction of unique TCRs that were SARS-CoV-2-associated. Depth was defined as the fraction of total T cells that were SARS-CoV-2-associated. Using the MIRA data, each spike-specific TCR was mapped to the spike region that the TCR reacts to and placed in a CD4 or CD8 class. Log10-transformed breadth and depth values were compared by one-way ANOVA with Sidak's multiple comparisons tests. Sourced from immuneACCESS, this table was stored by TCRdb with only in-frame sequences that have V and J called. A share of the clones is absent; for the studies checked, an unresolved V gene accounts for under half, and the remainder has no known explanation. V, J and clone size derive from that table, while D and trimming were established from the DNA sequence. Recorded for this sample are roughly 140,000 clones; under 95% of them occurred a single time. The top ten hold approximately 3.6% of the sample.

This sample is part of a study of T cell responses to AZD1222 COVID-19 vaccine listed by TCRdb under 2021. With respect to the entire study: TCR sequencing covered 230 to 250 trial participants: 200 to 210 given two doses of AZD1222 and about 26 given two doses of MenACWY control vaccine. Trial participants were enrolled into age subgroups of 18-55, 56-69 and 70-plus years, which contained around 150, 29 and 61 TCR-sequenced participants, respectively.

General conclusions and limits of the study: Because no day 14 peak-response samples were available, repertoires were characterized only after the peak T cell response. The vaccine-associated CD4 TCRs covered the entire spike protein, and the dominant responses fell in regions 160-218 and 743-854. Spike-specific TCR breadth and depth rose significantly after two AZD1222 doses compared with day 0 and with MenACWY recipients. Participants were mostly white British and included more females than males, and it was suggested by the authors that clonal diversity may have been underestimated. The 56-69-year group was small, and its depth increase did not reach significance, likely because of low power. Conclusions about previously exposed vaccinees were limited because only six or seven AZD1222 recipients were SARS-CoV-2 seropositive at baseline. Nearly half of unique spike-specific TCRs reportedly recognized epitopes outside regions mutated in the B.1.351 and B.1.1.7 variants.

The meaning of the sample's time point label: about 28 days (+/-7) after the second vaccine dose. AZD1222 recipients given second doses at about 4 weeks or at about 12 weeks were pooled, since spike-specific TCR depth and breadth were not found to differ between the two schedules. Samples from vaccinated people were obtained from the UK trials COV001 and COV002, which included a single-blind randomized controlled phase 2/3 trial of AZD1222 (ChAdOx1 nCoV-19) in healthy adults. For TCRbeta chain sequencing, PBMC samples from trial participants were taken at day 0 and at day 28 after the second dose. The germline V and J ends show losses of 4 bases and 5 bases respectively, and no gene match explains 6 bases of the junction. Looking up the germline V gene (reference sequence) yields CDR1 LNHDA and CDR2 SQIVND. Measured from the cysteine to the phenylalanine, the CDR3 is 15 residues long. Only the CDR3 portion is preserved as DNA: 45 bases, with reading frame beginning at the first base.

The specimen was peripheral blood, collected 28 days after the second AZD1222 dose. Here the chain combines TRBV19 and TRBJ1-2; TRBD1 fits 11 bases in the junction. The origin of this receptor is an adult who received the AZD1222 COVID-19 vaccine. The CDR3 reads CASSRGDRGRYGYTF. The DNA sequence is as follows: TGTGCCAGTAGTAGGGGGGACAGGGGGAGGTATGGCTACACCTTC.